Listed below are T cell receptor beta chains from one sample, sequenced in a study of technical replicates of blood from a handful of donors. TCRdb's copy holds only in-frame clones and misses some; the assay was immunoSEQ multiplex PCR. The sample comprises some 80,000 clones, over 75% of which are singletons, and 0.39% rests with the top ten. Sequences were obtained from T cells isolated from PBMCs. These TCRs come from a human donor in good health. The CDR3 runs from the conserved cysteine through the conserved F or W. Each record gives: clone size, D gene, V gene, J gene, CDR3 protein, CDR3 DNA. A D gene is named only where the DNA matches it firmly. Clone size is given for some rows only: seen once, a few or many times, or a class if the clone is expanded.

clone_size: NA; d_call: NA; v_call: TRBV19; j_call: TRBJ1-5; cdr3_aa: CASRLFSNQPQHF; cdr3_nt: TGTGCCAGTCGCCTATTTAGCAATCAGCCCCAGCATTTT
clone_size: once; d_call: TRBD1; v_call: TRBV10-3; j_call: TRBJ1-5; cdr3_aa: CAISRQGSQPQHF; cdr3_nt: TGTGCCATCAGTCGACAGGGGAGTCAGCCCCAGCATTTT
clone_size: NA; d_call: NA; v_call: TRBV6-1; j_call: TRBJ2-7; cdr3_aa: CASSSTPYEQYF; cdr3_nt: TGTGCCAGCTCGTCGACACCCTACGAGCAGTACTTC
clone_size: once; d_call: NA; v_call: TRBV5-4; j_call: TRBJ1-2; cdr3_aa: CASSSRKANYGYTF; cdr3_nt: TGTGCCAGCAGCTCGAGGAAAGCTAACTATGGCTACACCTTC
clone_size: few; d_call: NA; v_call: TRBV7-2; j_call: TRBJ1-1; cdr3_aa: CASSLEVLGSSTEAFF; cdr3_nt: TGTGCCAGCAGCTTAGAAGTCCTGGGGAGTAGCACTGAAGCTTTCTTT
clone_size: NA; d_call: TRBD1; v_call: TRBV30; j_call: TRBJ1-2; cdr3_aa: CAWKSGTGDGYTF; cdr3_nt: TGTGCCTGGAAATCCGGGACAGGGGATGGCTACACCTTC
clone_size: NA; d_call: TRBD1; v_call: TRBV6-1; j_call: TRBJ2-7; cdr3_aa: CAIMDRIYEQYF; cdr3_nt: TGTGCCATTATGGACAGGATCTACGAGCAGTACTTC
clone_size: NA; d_call: NA; v_call: TRBV5-1; j_call: TRBJ2-3; cdr3_aa: CASSLGLGADTQYF; cdr3_nt: TGCGCCAGCAGCTTGGGACTAGGCGCAGATACGCAGTATTTT
clone_size: NA; d_call: TRBD1; v_call: TRBV15; j_call: TRBJ2-7; cdr3_aa: CATSSRPGQGAYEQYF; cdr3_nt: TGTGCCACCAGCAGTAGACCGGGACAGGGGGCCTACGAGCAGTACTTC
clone_size: NA; d_call: TRBD1; v_call: TRBV15; j_call: TRBJ1-2; cdr3_aa: CATSSTSDRANYGYTF; cdr3_nt: TGTGCCACCAGCAGCACGTCAGACAGGGCTAACTATGGCTACACCTTC
clone_size: NA; d_call: NA; v_call: TRBV6-1; j_call: TRBJ2-7; cdr3_aa: CATRTDYEQYF; cdr3_nt: TGTGCCACACGGACTGACTACGAGCAGTACTTC
clone_size: NA; d_call: NA; v_call: TRBV9; j_call: TRBJ1-2; cdr3_aa: CASSVGGGSYGYTF; cdr3_nt: TGTGCCAGCAGCGTAGGGGGGGGCAGTTATGGCTACACCTTC
clone_size: NA; d_call: NA; v_call: TRBV11-3; j_call: TRBJ1-1; cdr3_aa: CASSLGPERTEAFF; cdr3_nt: TGTGCCAGCAGCTTAGGCCCCGAACGGACTGAAGCTTTCTTT
clone_size: NA; d_call: NA; v_call: TRBV5-6; j_call: TRBJ2-3; cdr3_aa: CASSFTSRDTQYF; cdr3_nt: TGTGCCAGCAGCTTCACTAGCCGAGATACGCAGTATTTT
clone_size: NA; d_call: NA; v_call: TRBV29-1; j_call: TRBJ1-1; cdr3_aa: CSVLDRFTEAFF; cdr3_nt: TGCAGCGTCCTGGACAGATTCACTGAAGCTTTCTTT
clone_size: NA; d_call: TRBD1; v_call: TRBV6-1; j_call: TRBJ2-5; cdr3_aa: CASSEETGPETQYF; cdr3_nt: TGTGCCAGCAGTGAAGAGACAGGGCCAGAGACCCAGTACTTC
clone_size: NA; d_call: TRBD2; v_call: TRBV7-3; j_call: TRBJ2-2; cdr3_aa: CASSLSAGGNTGELFF; cdr3_nt: TGTGCCAGCAGCTTATCGGCGGGAGGGAACACCGGGGAGCTGTTTTTT
clone_size: NA; d_call: TRBD2; v_call: TRBV4-2; j_call: TRBJ2-2; cdr3_aa: CASSPLSGSRTGELFF; cdr3_nt: TGTGCCAGCAGCCCATTAAGCGGGAGTAGAACCGGGGAGCTGTTTTTT
clone_size: NA; d_call: TRBD2; v_call: TRBV6-1; j_call: TRBJ2-1; cdr3_aa: CASNRFAGGPVEQFF; cdr3_nt: TGTGCCAGCAACCGGTTCGCGGGAGGGCCTGTTGAGCAGTTCTTC
clone_size: once; d_call: NA; v_call: TRBV4-2; j_call: TRBJ1-2; cdr3_aa: CASSQVREWIGYTF; cdr3_nt: TGTGCCAGCAGCCAAGTAAGGGAGTGGATTGGCTACACCTTC
clone_size: NA; d_call: TRBD2; v_call: TRBV5-1; j_call: TRBJ2-3; cdr3_aa: CASSSGLAASTDTQYF; cdr3_nt: TGCGCCAGCAGCTCCGGACTAGCGGCTAGCACAGATACGCAGTATTTT
clone_size: NA; d_call: NA; v_call: TRBV2; j_call: TRBJ1-1; cdr3_aa: CASSERSEAFF; cdr3_nt: TGTGCCAGCAGTGAACGGTCTGAAGCTTTCTTT
clone_size: NA; d_call: NA; v_call: TRBV27; j_call: TRBJ1-5; cdr3_aa: CASSLGQNQPQHF; cdr3_nt: TGTGCCAGCAGTTTAGGACAGAATCAGCCCCAGCATTTT
clone_size: NA; d_call: NA; v_call: TRBV6-6; j_call: TRBJ1-1; cdr3_aa: CASSYHGVNTEAFF; cdr3_nt: TGTGCCAGCAGTTACCACGGGGTGAACACTGAAGCTTTCTTT
clone_size: NA; d_call: NA; v_call: TRBV5-1; j_call: TRBJ2-7; cdr3_aa: CASSPPTGFSYEQYF; cdr3_nt: TGCGCCAGCAGCCCCCCGACAGGCTTCTCCTACGAGCAGTACTTC
clone_size: NA; d_call: TRBD2; v_call: TRBV7-3; j_call: TRBJ2-1; cdr3_aa: CASSSGTRTDEQFF; cdr3_nt: TGTGCCAGCAGCTCCGGGACTAGAACCGATGAGCAGTTCTTC
clone_size: NA; d_call: NA; v_call: TRBV7-7; j_call: TRBJ1-1; cdr3_aa: CASSLVEGDEAFF; cdr3_nt: TGTGCCAGCAGCTTAGTAGAAGGAGATGAAGCTTTCTTT
clone_size: NA; d_call: NA; v_call: TRBV7-7; j_call: TRBJ2-3; cdr3_aa: CASSSGGSDTQYF; cdr3_nt: TGTGCTAGCAGCTCCGGGGGATCAGATACGCAGTATTTT
clone_size: NA; d_call: TRBD2; v_call: TRBV7-2; j_call: TRBJ2-1; cdr3_aa: CASTLPSAWASGNEQFF; cdr3_nt: TGTGCCAGCACCCTCCCCTCAGCTTGGGCTAGCGGCAATGAGCAGTTCTTC
clone_size: NA; d_call: TRBD1; v_call: TRBV6-5; j_call: TRBJ2-2; cdr3_aa: CASSYGTVIGTGELFF; cdr3_nt: TGTGCCAGCAGTTACGGGACAGTAATCGGCACCGGGGAGCTGTTTTTT
clone_size: few; d_call: TRBD1; v_call: TRBV27; j_call: TRBJ1-2; cdr3_aa: CASSPGQGSRSYTF; cdr3_nt: TGTGCCAGCAGTCCTGGACAGGGAAGCAGAAGCTACACCTTC
clone_size: NA; d_call: NA; v_call: TRBV7-9; j_call: TRBJ2-1; cdr3_aa: CASSPRDSLNEQFF; cdr3_nt: TGTGCCAGCAGCCCCCGGGACTCCCTCAATGAGCAGTTCTTC
clone_size: NA; d_call: TRBD1; v_call: TRBV27; j_call: TRBJ1-2; cdr3_aa: CASTHVSGGGYTF; cdr3_nt: TGTGCCAGCACCCATGTATCAGGGGGTGGCTACACCTTC
clone_size: NA; d_call: TRBD2; v_call: TRBV28; j_call: TRBJ2-7; cdr3_aa: CASSLGLAPGGEQYF; cdr3_nt: TGTGCCAGCAGTTTGGGCCTAGCGCCCGGGGGGGAGCAGTACTTC
clone_size: NA; d_call: TRBD1; v_call: TRBV7-2; j_call: TRBJ1-5; cdr3_aa: CASSRRTGGNQPQHF; cdr3_nt: TGTGCCAGCAGCCGTCGGACAGGGGGCAATCAGCCCCAGCATTTT
clone_size: NA; d_call: NA; v_call: TRBV7-2; j_call: TRBJ1-2; cdr3_aa: CASSLQGRYGYTF; cdr3_nt: TGTGCCAGCAGCTTACAGGGCCGCTATGGCTACACCTTC
clone_size: NA; d_call: NA; v_call: TRBV29-1; j_call: TRBJ2-1; cdr3_aa: CSVDQSGDNEQFF; cdr3_nt: TGCAGCGTTGATCAATCGGGGGACAATGAGCAGTTCTTC
clone_size: NA; d_call: TRBD2; v_call: TRBV5-1; j_call: TRBJ2-7; cdr3_aa: CASSSRSGSGRRFSYEQYF; cdr3_nt: TGCGCCAGCAGCTCCCGTAGTGGGAGCGGGAGGCGGTTCTCCTACGAGCAGTACTTC
clone_size: once; d_call: NA; v_call: TRBV2; j_call: TRBJ2-1; cdr3_aa: CASSELREQFF; cdr3_nt: TGTGCCAGCAGTGAATTGAGGGAGCAGTTCTTC
clone_size: NA; d_call: NA; v_call: TRBV6-5; j_call: TRBJ2-6; cdr3_aa: CASSYRHSGANVLTF; cdr3_nt: TGTGCCAGCAGTTACCGACACTCTGGGGCCAACGTCCTGACTTTC
clone_size: once; d_call: TRBD2; v_call: TRBV7-3; j_call: TRBJ2-1; cdr3_aa: CASSLRGLAGYNEQFF; cdr3_nt: TGTGCCAGCAGCTTAAGGGGACTAGCGGGATACAATGAGCAGTTCTTC
clone_size: NA; d_call: NA; v_call: TRBV7-9; j_call: TRBJ2-7; cdr3_aa: CASSLTDSRYEQYF; cdr3_nt: TGTGCCAGCAGCCTTACTGACTCCCGGTACGAGCAGTACTTC
clone_size: NA; d_call: NA; v_call: TRBV30; j_call: TRBJ2-1; cdr3_aa: CAWRGSGINEQFF; cdr3_nt: TGTGCCTGGAGAGGATCCGGGATAAATGAGCAGTTCTTC
clone_size: NA; d_call: TRBD1; v_call: TRBV6-1; j_call: TRBJ1-2; cdr3_aa: CASSRTGNYGYTF; cdr3_nt: TGTGCCAGCAGTCGGACAGGGAACTATGGCTACACCTTC
clone_size: NA; d_call: TRBD2; v_call: TRBV5-4; j_call: TRBJ2-1; cdr3_aa: CASSPGLAGVVNEQFF; cdr3_nt: TGTGCCAGCAGCCCGGGACTAGCGGGAGTAGTAAATGAGCAGTTCTTC